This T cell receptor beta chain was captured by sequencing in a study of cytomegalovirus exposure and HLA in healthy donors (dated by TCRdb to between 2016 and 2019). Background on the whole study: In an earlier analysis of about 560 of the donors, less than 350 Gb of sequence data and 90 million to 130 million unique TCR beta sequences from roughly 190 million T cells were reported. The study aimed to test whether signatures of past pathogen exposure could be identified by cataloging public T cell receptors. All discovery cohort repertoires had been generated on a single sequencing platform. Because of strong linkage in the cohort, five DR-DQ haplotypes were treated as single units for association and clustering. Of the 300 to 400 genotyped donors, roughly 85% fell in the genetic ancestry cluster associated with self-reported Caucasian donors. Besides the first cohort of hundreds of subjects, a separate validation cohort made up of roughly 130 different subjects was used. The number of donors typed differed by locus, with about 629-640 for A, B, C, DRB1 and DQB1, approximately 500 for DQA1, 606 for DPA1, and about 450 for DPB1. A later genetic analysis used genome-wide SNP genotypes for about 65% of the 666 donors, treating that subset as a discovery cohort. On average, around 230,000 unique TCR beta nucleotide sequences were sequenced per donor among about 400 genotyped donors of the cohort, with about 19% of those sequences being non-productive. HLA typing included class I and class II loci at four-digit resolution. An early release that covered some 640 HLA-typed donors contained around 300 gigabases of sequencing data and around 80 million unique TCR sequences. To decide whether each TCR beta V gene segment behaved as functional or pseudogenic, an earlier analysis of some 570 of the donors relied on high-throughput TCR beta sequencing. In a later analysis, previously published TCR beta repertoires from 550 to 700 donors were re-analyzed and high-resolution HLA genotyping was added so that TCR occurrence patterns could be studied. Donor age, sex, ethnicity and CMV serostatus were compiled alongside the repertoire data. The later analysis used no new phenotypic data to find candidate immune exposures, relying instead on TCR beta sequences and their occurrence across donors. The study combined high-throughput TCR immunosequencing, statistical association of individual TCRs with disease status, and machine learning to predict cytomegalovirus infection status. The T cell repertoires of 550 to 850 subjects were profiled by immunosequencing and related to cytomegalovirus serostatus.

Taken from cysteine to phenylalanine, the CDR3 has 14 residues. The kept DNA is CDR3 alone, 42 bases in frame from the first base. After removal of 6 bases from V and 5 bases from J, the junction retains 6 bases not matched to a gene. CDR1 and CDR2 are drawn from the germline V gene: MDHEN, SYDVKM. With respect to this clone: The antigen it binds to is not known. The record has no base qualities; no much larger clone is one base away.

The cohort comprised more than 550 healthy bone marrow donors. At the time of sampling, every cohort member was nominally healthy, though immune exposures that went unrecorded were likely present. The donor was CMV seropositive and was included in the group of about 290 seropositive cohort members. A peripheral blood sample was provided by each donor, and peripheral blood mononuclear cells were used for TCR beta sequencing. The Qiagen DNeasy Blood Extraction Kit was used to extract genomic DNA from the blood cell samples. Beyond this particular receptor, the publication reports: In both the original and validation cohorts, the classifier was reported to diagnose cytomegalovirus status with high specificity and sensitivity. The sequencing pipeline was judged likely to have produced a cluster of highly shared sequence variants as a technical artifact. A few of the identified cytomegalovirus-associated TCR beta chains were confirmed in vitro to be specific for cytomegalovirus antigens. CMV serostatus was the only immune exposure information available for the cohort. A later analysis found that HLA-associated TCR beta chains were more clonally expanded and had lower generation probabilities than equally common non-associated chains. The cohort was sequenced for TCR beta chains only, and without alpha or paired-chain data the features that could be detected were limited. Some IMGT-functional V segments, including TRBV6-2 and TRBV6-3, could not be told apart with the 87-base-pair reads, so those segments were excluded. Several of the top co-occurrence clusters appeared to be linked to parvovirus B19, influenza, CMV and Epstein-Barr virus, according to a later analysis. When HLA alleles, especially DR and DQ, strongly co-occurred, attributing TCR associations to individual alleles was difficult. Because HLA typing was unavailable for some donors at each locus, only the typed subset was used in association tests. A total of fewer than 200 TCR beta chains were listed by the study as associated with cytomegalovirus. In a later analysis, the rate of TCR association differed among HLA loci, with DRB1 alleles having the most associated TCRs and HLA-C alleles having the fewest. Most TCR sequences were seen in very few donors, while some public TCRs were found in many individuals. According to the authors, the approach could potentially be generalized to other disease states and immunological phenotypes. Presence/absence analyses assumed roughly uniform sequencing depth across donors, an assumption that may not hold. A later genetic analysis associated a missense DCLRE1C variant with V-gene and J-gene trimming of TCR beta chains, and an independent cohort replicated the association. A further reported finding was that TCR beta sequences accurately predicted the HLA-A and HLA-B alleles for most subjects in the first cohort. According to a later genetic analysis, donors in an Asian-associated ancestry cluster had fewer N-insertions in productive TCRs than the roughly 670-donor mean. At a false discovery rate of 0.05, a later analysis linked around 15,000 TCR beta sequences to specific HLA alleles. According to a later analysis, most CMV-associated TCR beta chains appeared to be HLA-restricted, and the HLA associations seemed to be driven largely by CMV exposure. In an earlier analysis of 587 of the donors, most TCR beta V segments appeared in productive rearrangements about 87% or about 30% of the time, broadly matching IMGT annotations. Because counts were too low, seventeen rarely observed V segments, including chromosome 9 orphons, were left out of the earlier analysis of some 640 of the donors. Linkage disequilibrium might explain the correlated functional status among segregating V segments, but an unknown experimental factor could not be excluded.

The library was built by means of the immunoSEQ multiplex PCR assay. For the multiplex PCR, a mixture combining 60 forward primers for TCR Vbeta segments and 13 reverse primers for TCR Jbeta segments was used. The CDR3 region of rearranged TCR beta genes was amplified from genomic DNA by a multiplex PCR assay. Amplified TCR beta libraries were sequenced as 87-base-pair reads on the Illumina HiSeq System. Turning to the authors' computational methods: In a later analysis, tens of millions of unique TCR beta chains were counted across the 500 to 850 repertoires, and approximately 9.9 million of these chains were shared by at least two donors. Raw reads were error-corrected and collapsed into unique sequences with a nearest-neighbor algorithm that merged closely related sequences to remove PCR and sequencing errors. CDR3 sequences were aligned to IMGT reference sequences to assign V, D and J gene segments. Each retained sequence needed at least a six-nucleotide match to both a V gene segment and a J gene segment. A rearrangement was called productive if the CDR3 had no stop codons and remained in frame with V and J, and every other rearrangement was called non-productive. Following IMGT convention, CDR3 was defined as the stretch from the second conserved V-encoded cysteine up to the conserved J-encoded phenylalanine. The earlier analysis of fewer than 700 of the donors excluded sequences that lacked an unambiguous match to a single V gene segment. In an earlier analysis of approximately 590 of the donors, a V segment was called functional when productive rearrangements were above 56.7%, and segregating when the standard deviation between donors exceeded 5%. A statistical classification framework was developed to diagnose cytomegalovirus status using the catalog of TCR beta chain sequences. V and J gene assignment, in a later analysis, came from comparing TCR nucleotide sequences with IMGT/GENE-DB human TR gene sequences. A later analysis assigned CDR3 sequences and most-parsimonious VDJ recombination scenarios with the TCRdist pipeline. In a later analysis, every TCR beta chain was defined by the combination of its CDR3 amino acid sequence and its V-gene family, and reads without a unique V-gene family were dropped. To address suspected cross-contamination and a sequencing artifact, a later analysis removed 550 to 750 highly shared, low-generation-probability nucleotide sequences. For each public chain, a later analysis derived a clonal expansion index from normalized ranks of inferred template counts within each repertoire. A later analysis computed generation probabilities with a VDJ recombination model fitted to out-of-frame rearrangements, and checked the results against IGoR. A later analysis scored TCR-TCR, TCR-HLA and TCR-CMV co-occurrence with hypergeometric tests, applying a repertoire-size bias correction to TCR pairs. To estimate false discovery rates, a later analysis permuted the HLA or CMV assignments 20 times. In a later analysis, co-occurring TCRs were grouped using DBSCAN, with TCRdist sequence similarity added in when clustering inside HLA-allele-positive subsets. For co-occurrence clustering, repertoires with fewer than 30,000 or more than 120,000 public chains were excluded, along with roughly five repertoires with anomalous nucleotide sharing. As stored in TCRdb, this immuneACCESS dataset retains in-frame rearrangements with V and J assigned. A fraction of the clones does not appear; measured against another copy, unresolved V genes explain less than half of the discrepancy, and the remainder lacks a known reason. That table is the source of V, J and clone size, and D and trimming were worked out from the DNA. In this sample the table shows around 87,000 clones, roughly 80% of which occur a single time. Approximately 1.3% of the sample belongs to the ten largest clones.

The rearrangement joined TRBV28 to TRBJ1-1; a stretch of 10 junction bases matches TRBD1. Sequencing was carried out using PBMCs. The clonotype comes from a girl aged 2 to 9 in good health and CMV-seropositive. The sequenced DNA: TGTGCCAGCAGCCCGGGACAGGGGAAGACTGAAGCTTTCTTT. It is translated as CASSPGQGKTEAFF.